The TCR beta chain described here comes from a study of blood T cell repertoires in COVID-19. Study background: Samples taken during acute and convalescent COVID-19 were collected in the United States, Italy and Spain.

In the authors' workflow: Amplified reference gene primers provided the basis for estimating nucleated cell counts. Data came from immunoSEQ multiplex PCR; TCRdb stores just in-frame clones and leaves some out. V, J and clone size were drawn from that table, and D and trimming were deduced from the DNA. The sample lists hundreds of thousands of clones, about 80% occurring once. Germline V gives CDR1 SGHRS, CDR2 YFSETQ. There are 16 residues in the CDR3. Germline trimming cut 0 bases from V and 7 bases from J; bases unmatched to any gene: 8. The receptor was isolated from a woman older than 75 with active or convalescent COVID-19. Sequenced: peripheral blood. V usage is TRBV5-1 and J usage is TRBJ2-3, with 10 bases identical to TRBD2. CDR3 loop: CASSLAGSSGSNTQYF. The CDR3 DNA is TGCGCCAGCAGCTTGGCCGGTTCTAGCGGGAGCAATACGCAGTATTTT. The complete variable domain, with remaining parts taken from reference TRBV5-1 and TRBJ2-3, reads KAGVTQTPRYLIKTRGQQVTLSCSPISGHRSVSWYQQTPGQGLQFLFEYFSETQRNKGNFPGRFSGRQFSNSRSEMNVSTLELGDSALYLCASSLAGSSGSNTQYFGPGTRLTVL.